This TCR beta chain is from a study of early T cells in non-severe SARS-CoV-2 infection. Study-wide findings and caveats: Matching with VDJdb favored anti-spike CD8 responses (missing private and CD4 specificities).

This clonotype came up many times. Its antigen is unknown. cDNA molecules, individually, were tagged with unique molecular identifiers. TCRdb re-analysed the 5' RACE reads in MiXCR, keeping a single row per CDR3 protein. Among tens of thousands of distinct CDR3 sequences, 6.2% were seen once, and the ten largest hold 3% to 4.5%. Germline CDR1 SGHNT, CDR2 YYREEE (reference sequence). The CDR3 has 16 amino acids. Trimming cost V 2 bases and J 0 bases, with 14 bases left between them. The receptor's source is an adult who was a healthcare worker with PCR-confirmed SARS-CoV-2 infection or an uninfected control (not recorded which). Sample: whole blood. The chain recombines TRBV5-4 with TRBJ1-1; D is undetermined. The DNA for the CDR3 is TGTGCCAGCAGCTTTGGAGGGAACCCAATGAACACTGAAGCTTTCTTT. Encoded protein: CASSFGGNPMNTEAFF.